This is a list of T cell receptor beta chains from one sample in a study of cytomegalovirus exposure and HLA in healthy donors. TCRdb's table, derived via immunoSEQ multiplex PCR, lists solely in-frame clones and lacks some. The data show about 170,000 clones, about 85% seen once. Sequencing was performed on PBMCs. These receptor sequences come from a man aged 25-45 years in good health and CMV-seropositive. Both conserved end residues are part of each CDR3. The order of the fields is J gene, clone size, V gene, D gene, CDR3 DNA, CDR3 protein. A D gene is named only where the DNA matches it firmly. Not every row has a clone size; where given, it reads once, few, many or a size class.

J: TRBJ2-5; size: .; V: TRBV11-3; D: .; DNA: TGTGCCAGCAGCTTAGGCAGGTCACAAGAGACCCAGTACTTC; CDR3: CASSLGRSQETQYF
J: TRBJ2-1; size: .; V: TRBV2; D: TRBD2; DNA: TGTGCCAGCTTTGGGCGGGAGGGGGGGCAGTTCTTC; CDR3: CASFGREGGQFF
J: TRBJ2-3; size: .; V: TRBV7-2; D: .; DNA: TGTGCCAGCGGCAGGGTTAGCACAGATACGCAGTATTTT; CDR3: CASGRVSTDTQYF
J: TRBJ2-6; size: .; V: TRBV30; D: .; DNA: TGTGCCTGGAACAGATGGTTCCAGAGCTCTGGGGCCAACGTCCTGACTTTC; CDR3: CAWNRWFQSSGANVLTF
J: TRBJ1-2; size: .; V: TRBV11-3; D: .; DNA: TGTGCCAGCAGTCTTGTTAACTATGGCTACACCTTC; CDR3: CASSLVNYGYTF
J: TRBJ2-3; size: .; V: TRBV5-1; D: .; DNA: TGCGCCAGCAACTTAGGACATCAGGACACAGATACGCAGTATTTT; CDR3: CASNLGHQDTDTQYF
J: TRBJ2-1; size: .; V: TRBV11-2; D: .; DNA: TGTGCCAGCAGTCCAATCCAGGGTGGATCCTACAATGAGCAGTTCTTC; CDR3: CASSPIQGGSYNEQFF
J: TRBJ2-1; size: .; V: TRBV6-4; D: TRBD2; DNA: TGTGCCAGCAGTGCTTCACTAGCGGGAGGGCCTAATGAGCAGTTCTTC; CDR3: CASSASLAGGPNEQFF
J: TRBJ1-4; size: .; V: TRBV5-1; D: .; DNA: TGCGCCAGCCGCTTGCTCGAGGGTAATGAAAAACTGTTTTTT; CDR3: CASRLLEGNEKLFF
J: TRBJ1-1; size: .; V: TRBV27; D: .; DNA: TGTGCCAGCAGTTTCCACGACAGGAACACTGAAGCTTTCTTT; CDR3: CASSFHDRNTEAFF
J: TRBJ1-1; size: .; V: TRBV19; D: TRBD1; DNA: TGTGCCAGTAGCCCACAGGGGAGGATTGAAGCTTTCTTT; CDR3: CASSPQGRIEAFF
J: TRBJ2-2; size: .; V: TRBV9; D: .; DNA: TGTGCCAGCAGCGTAGACTTAAACACCGGGGAGCTGTTTTTT; CDR3: CASSVDLNTGELFF
J: TRBJ1-2; size: once; V: TRBV5-6; D: .; DNA: TGTGCCAGCAGCTTGGCACTCTTGGACTATGGCTACACCTTC; CDR3: CASSLALLDYGYTF
J: TRBJ1-1; size: few; V: TRBV6-6; D: .; DNA: TGTGCCAGCAGTTACGGGTGGGCGGCGGGTTTCTTT; CDR3: CASSYGWAAGFF
J: TRBJ2-3; size: .; V: TRBV11-3; D: TRBD1; DNA: TGTGCCAGCAGCTTACAGGGGGTCGGCACAGATACGCAGTATTTT; CDR3: CASSLQGVGTDTQYF
J: TRBJ2-3; size: .; V: TRBV7-9; D: .; DNA: TGTGCCAGCAGCACAACCGAGGGGGAGGGTAGAGGAGATACGCAGTATTTT; CDR3: CASSTTEGEGRGDTQYF
J: TRBJ1-5; size: .; V: TRBV9; D: .; DNA: TGTGCCAGCAGCGTAGGACAGAATCAGCCCCAGCATTTT; CDR3: CASSVGQNQPQHF
J: TRBJ2-1; size: .; V: TRBV7-2; D: .; DNA: TGTGCCAGCAGCTTAGCAAGCGGGAATGAGCAGTTCTTC; CDR3: CASSLASGNEQFF
J: TRBJ1-1; size: .; V: TRBV6-5; D: TRBD1; DNA: TGTGCCAGCAGACCGGGACAGTTGAACACTGAAGCTTTCTTT; CDR3: CASRPGQLNTEAFF
J: TRBJ2-3; size: .; V: TRBV14; D: .; DNA: TGTGCCAGCAGCAGGGGGACTATTGGCACAGATACGCAGTATTTT; CDR3: CASSRGTIGTDTQYF
J: TRBJ2-5; size: .; V: TRBV2; D: TRBD2; DNA: TGTGCCAGCAGCCTCAGACTAGCGGAAGAAGAGACCCAGTACTTC; CDR3: CASSLRLAEEETQYF
J: TRBJ2-2; size: .; V: TRBV7-2; D: TRBD2; DNA: TGTGCCAGCAGCTTAGAAGGAACTAGCGCCCCCACCGGGGAGCTGTTTTTT; CDR3: CASSLEGTSAPTGELFF
J: TRBJ2-1; size: .; V: TRBV9; D: .; DNA: TGTGCCAGCAGCGTAGAACCGGGAGTGTTATATGAGCAGTTCTTC; CDR3: CASSVEPGVLYEQFF
J: TRBJ2-1; size: .; V: TRBV5-1; D: .; DNA: TGCGCCAGCAGCTTCCTAGCGTCCAGCTCCTACAATGAGCAGTTCTTC; CDR3: CASSFLASSSYNEQFF
J: TRBJ1-1; size: few; V: TRBV6-5; D: .; DNA: TGTGCCAGCAGTCTGACCAGGTATCCTCACTCTGAAGCTTTCTTT; CDR3: CASSLTRYPHSEAFF
J: TRBJ2-5; size: once; V: TRBV27; D: .; DNA: TGTGCCAGCAGTTCCCATAGCGTCCAAGAGACCCAGTACTTC; CDR3: CASSSHSVQETQYF